The 23 T cell receptor beta chains below all came from one sample that was sequenced in a study of blood T cell repertoires in COVID-19. Generated by immunoSEQ multiplex PCR, the TCRdb table keeps only in-frame clones and is missing some. The table lists nearly 95,000 clones, around two thirds of them singletons. Sequenced input: peripheral blood. The origin of the receptors is an older man with COVID-19, enrolled during active disease.

The chain uses TRBV15 and TRBJ2-5; D is unresolved. CDR3 size: 13 residues. Germline V gives CDR1 LNHNV, CDR2 YYDKDF (reference sequence). V was clipped by 5 bases and J by 3 bases, with 10 bases between them. The CDR3 region is CATSGYSKETQYF. As DNA, the CDR3 is TGTGCCACCAGCGGGTACAGTAAAGAGACCCAGTACTTC.

The chain combines TRBV19 with TRBJ1-5; TRBD1 matches 9 bases. The CDR3 has 16 amino acids. After removal of 6 bases from V and 4 bases from J, the junction contained 10 bases not matched to a gene. CDR1 and CDR2 (germline): LNHDA, SQIVND (reference sequence). CDR3 sequence: CASRGQGNFGNQPQHF. CDR3 nucleotide sequence: TGTGCCAGTAGGGGACAGGGAAATTTTGGGAATCAGCCCCAGCATTTT.

The chain employs TRBV6-6 and TRBJ1-1; D remains ambiguous. CDR3 length equals 13 residues. The V gene lost 7 bases and the J gene lost 0 bases, with 9 bases spanning the gap. The germline gives CDR1 MNHNY, CDR2 SVGAGI (reference sequence). CDR3 protein: CASTRMMNTEAFF. The CDR3, as DNA: TGTGCCAGCACCAGGATGATGAACACTGAAGCTTTCTTT.

This clone was observed a single time. V usage is TRBV27 and J usage is TRBJ1-4, with TRBD1 identical over 10 bases. CDR1 and CDR2 (germline): MNHEY, SMNVEV (reference sequence). The ends lost 5 bases at V and 7 bases at J; junction bases unmatched: 7. This CDR3 comprises 15 residues. The CDR3 DNA reads TGTGCCAGCAGTACGTGGACAGGGGGAAGTGAAAAACTGTTTTTT. Its protein product is CASSTWTGGSEKLFF. Full variable domain (remainder filled in from reference TRBV27 and TRBJ1-4): EAQVTQNPRYLITVTGKKLTVTCSQNMNHEYMSWYRQDPGLGLRQIYYSMNVEVTDKGDVPEGYKVSRKEKRNFPLILESPSPNQTSLYFCASSTWTGGSEKLFFGSGTQLSVL.

The V gene is TRBV6-4, the J gene TRBJ2-2; 7 nucleotides agree with TRBD2. The CDR3 is made up of 14 amino acids. From germline, CDR1 is MRHNA and CDR2 SNTAGT. V gave up 5 bases and J gave up 1 base; unmatched junction bases: 1. Here the CDR3 DNA reads TGTGCCAGCAGTCCTAGCGGGAACACCGGGGAGCTGTTTTTT. Amino acid sequence: CASSPSGNTGELFF.

This clone came up once. The chain carries TRBV7-9 and TRBJ1-1; D not certain. The V gene lost 4 bases and the J gene lost 4 bases, with 10 bases spanning the gap. Germline lookup yields CDR1 SEHNR and CDR2 FQNEAQ (reference sequence). The CDR3 extends over 13 amino acids. The CDR3 sequence: CASSSTGSTEAFF. Written as DNA, the CDR3 is TGTGCCAGCAGCTCTACGGGGAGCACTGAAGCTTTCTTT.

The V and J genes are TRBV2 and TRBJ2-3, with 11 nucleotides matching TRBD1. Germline CDR1 SNHLY, CDR2 FYNNEI. The CDR3 consists of 15 residues. The V gene end was trimmed by 6 bases and the J gene end by 4 bases; junction bases not matched to a gene: 6. CDR3 amino acids: CASRGQGVSADTQYF. The CDR3 nucleotides are TGTGCCAGCAGGGGACAGGGGGTTTCTGCAGATACGCAGTATTTT.

This clone was counted once. The J gene is TRBJ2-4, the V gene TRBV7-2; 12 nucleotides match TRBD2. From germline, CDR1 is SGHTA and CDR2 FQGNSA. V trimming: 5 bases; J trimming: 3 bases; junction bases outside the gene matches: 5. This CDR3 is built from 16 residues. The CDR3 sequence: CASSPGTSGYKNIQYF. The CDR3 DNA follows: TGTGCCAGCAGCCCGGGGACTAGCGGGTACAAAAACATTCAGTACTTC.

The chain employs TRBV7-2 and TRBJ2-2; D not resolved. CDR1 and CDR2 (germline): SGHTA, FQGNSA. Trimming stripped 4 bases from V and 6 bases from J, with 9 bases between. There are 13 residues in the CDR3. The CDR3 DNA sequence: TGTGCCAGCAGCTCTCGGTCTGCCGGGGAGCTGTTTTTT. Amino acids: CASSSRSAGELFF.

The CDR3 DNA reads TGTGCCAGCAGCGCTAGTCACGGGGACACTGAAGCTTTCTTT. It specifies CASSASHGDTEAFF. The chain recombines TRBV9 with TRBJ1-1; D not certain. This CDR3 has 14 residues. Trimming stripped 3 bases from V and 3 bases from J, with 12 bases between. Germline assignment: CDR1 SGDLS and CDR2 YYNGEE.

The V gene is TRBV27, the J gene TRBJ2-7, with 7 bases aligning to TRBD1. Germline V gives CDR1 MNHEY, CDR2 SMNVEV (reference sequence). V lost 3 bases, J lost 0 bases, and 11 bases stayed unmatched. The CDR3 contains 17 residues. The CDR3 coding sequence is TGTGCCAGCAGTTTTCTCGGACAGGACAATTTCTCCTACGAGCAGTACTTC. Its protein product is CASSFLGQDNFSYEQYF.

This clone was counted many times. The rearrangement uses TRBV19 and TRBJ2-2; D is undetermined. The V gene lost 5 bases and the J gene lost 5 bases, with 15 bases spanning the gap. CDR1 is LNHDA, CDR2 SQIVND, per germline (reference sequence). This CDR3 contains 15 residues. The CDR3 DNA reads as TGTGCCAGTAGTGTTTCCCAGCGTGGGACCGGGGAGCTGTTTTTT. It encodes CASSVSQRGTGELFF. The variable domain in full, with the rest retrieved from reference TRBV19 and TRBJ2-2, is DGGITQSPKYLFRKEGQNVTLSCEQNLNHDAMYWYRQDPGQGLRLIYYSQIVNDFQKGDIAEGYSVSREKKESFPLTVTSAQKNPTAFYLCASSVSQRGTGELFFGEGSRLTVL.

The rearrangement links TRBV28 to TRBJ1-5; 10 bases agree with TRBD1. CDR1 and CDR2 from the germline V gene are MDHEN and SYDVKM. V was clipped by 6 bases and J by 6 bases; unmatched bases: 8. This CDR3 is 15 amino acids long. As DNA, the CDR3 is TGTGCCAGCAGCTACCGGGACAGGGGACGTCAGCCCCAGCATTTT. Amino acids: CASSYRDRGRQPQHF.

This clone was observed many times. The J gene is TRBJ2-5, the V gene TRBV5-4; 9 nucleotides align to TRBD2. The ends lost 4 bases at V and 5 bases at J; junction bases unmatched: 6. Germline V gene sequence: CDR1 SGHNT, CDR2 YYREEE (reference sequence). The CDR3 is made up of 14 amino acids. The CDR3 sequence: CASSASGRRETQYF. CDR3 DNA sequence: TGTGCCAGCAGCGCAAGCGGGAGGAGGGAGACCCAGTACTTC.

The chain is built from TRBV19 and TRBJ2-3, with 8 nucleotides matching TRBD1. Germline values: CDR1 LNHDA, CDR2 SQIVND (reference sequence). CDR3 length: 15 amino acids. Unmatched junction bases numbered 7, after V lost 3 bases and J lost 5 bases. The CDR3 DNA reads TGTGCCAGTAGTATTTTCACAGGGGGTGGAGATACGCAGTATTTT. Amino acid sequence: CASSIFTGGGDTQYF.

The genes are TRBV24-1 and TRBJ2-1, with 10 positions matching TRBD2. Trimming removed 2 bases from V and 0 bases from J; junction bases left unmatched: 3. This CDR3 spans 17 amino acids. From germline, CDR1 is KGHDR and CDR2 SFDVKD. DNA of the CDR3: TGTGCCACCAGTGATTGGGTAGCGGGGGGCTCCTACAATGAGCAGTTCTTC. Translation gives CATSDWVAGGSYNEQFF.

The chain combines TRBV28 with TRBJ1-2; 10 bases map to TRBD1. CDR1 MDHEN and CDR2 SYDVKM come from the germline V gene. The length of the CDR3 is 13 residues. V dropped 5 bases and J dropped 8; count of bases not matched to a gene: 5. CDR3 in amino acids: CASSTGTGVGYTF. CDR3 DNA sequence: TGTGCCAGCAGTACCGGGACAGGGGTCGGCTACACCTTC.

The chain is built from TRBV7-3 and TRBJ2-1; 11 nucleotides agree with TRBD2. The germline V gene has CDR1 SGHTA and CDR2 FQGTGA. V shed 6 bases, J shed 8 bases, and the junction held 9 bases outside the gene matches. The CDR3 length is 15 residues. The CDR3 is CASSPGGTSGHEQFF. CDR3 coding DNA: TGTGCCAGCAGTCCCGGGGGGACTAGCGGCCATGAGCAGTTCTTC.

In this sample, this clone turned up a few times. This sequence joins TRBV10-1 and TRBJ2-1; the D gene is possibly TRBD2 (6 bases). The CDR3 contains 17 residues. V lost 0 bases and J 9 bases, leaving 21 bases between the germline ends. Germline V gene sequence: CDR1 WNHNN, CDR2 SYGVQD (reference sequence). The CDR3 sequence is CASSESAGLASWGEQFF. The CDR3 DNA follows: TGCGCCAGCAGTGAGTCGGCGGGGCTAGCTAGTTGGGGTGAGCAGTTCTTC.

The gene calls are TRBV5-6 and TRBJ2-4; D is uncertain. V was pared by 0 bases and J by 5 bases, with 9 bases between. The CDR3 is 14 amino acids. Germline V gene data show CDR1 as SGHDT and CDR2 as YYEEEE. CDR3 residues: CASSLGFSQNIQYF. DNA of the CDR3: TGTGCCAGCAGCTTGGGGTTTAGCCAAAACATTCAGTACTTC.

V is TRBV28 and J is TRBJ2-7, with 11 bases lining up with TRBD1. The CDR3 loop spans 14 amino acids. The V gene end was trimmed by 8 bases and the J gene end by 6 bases; junction bases not matched to a gene: 9. Germline CDR1 reads MDHEN; CDR2 reads SYDVKM. Written as DNA, the CDR3 is TGTGCCAGCCGACGGACAGGGGGCAGAGTCGAGCAGTACTTC. This encodes CASRRTGGRVEQYF.

Of note for this clone: A much bigger clone sits one base away, suggesting this may be a read error. This chain links TRBV9 with TRBJ1-2; 7 nucleotides agree with TRBD1. CDR3 size: 14 residues. Germline loops: CDR1 SGDLS, CDR2 YYNGEE. V shed 3 bases and J 4 bases; nucleotides not matched to a gene: 6. DNA of the CDR3: TGTGCCAGCAGCGCGGGGACAGACCCCTATGGCTACACCTTC. Amino acids: CASSAGTDPYGYTF.

The V and J genes are TRBV3-1 (or the pseudogene TRBV3-2) and TRBJ2-3; 9 nucleotides align to TRBD1. V trimming: 4 bases; J trimming: 6 bases; junction bases outside the gene matches: 5. The CDR3 is 14 amino acids. CDR1 is LGHDT and CDR2 is YNNKEL in the germline V gene (reference sequence). CDR3 nucleotides: TGTGCCAGCAGCCCGGGACAGGGAGTTGATACGCAGTATTTT. It is translated as CASSPGQGVDTQYF.